These 27 T cell receptor beta chains came from one sample sequenced in a study of T-cell memory formation after mild COVID-19 (dated by TCRdb to 2020 to 2022). The protocol used for the library was 5' RACE. Sequencing took place on an Illumina NovaSeq 6000. TCRdb trimmed the raw reads at Q25, called clones with MiXCR and kept productive beta chains. Identical CDR3 protein sequences are pooled into one entry, listed with their most common genes and DNA. Present in this sample are 250,000 to 300,000 distinct CDR3 sequences, about 16% of which were seen just once. The ten largest clones take up over 20% of the sample. Sequencing used PBMCs or a T cell subset sorted from them (not recorded which). These receptor sequences come from a man between 18 and 35 years old who had mild COVID-19 (a few samples of this study predate the infection). The sample titles of this study are shuffled in the database, so cell type and time point are left out; the donor was told from shared clones.

This clonotype was seen a handful of times. The chain couples TRBV5-1 to TRBJ1-6; tentative D call: TRBD1 (5 bases). V lost 7 bases to trimming and J lost 7 bases, with 9 bases between them. Per the germline V gene, CDR1 is SGHRS and CDR2 is YFSETQ. The CDR3 consists of 12 residues. The DNA for the CDR3 is TGCGCCAGCGGCGAGGGGAATTCACCCCTCCACTTT. Its protein is CASGEGNSPLHF.

In its sample, this clonotype was seen a few times. V usage is TRBV9 and J usage is TRBJ1-1; D unresolved. CDR1 is SGDLS and CDR2 is YYNGEE in the germline V gene. V was trimmed by 0 bases and J by 4 bases, leaving 10 bases between them. There are 14 residues in the CDR3. The CDR3 DNA is TGTGCCAGCAGCGTAGAATCGGGTGGCACTGAAGCTTTCTTT. Its protein is CASSVESGGTEAFF.

This chain joins TRBV4-3 and TRBJ2-7; no reliable D call. The CDR3 length is 13 residues. Trimming took 0 bases from V and 1 from J, leaving 4 bases between them. Germline V CDR1 and CDR2: LGHNA, YSLEER. The CDR3 DNA reads TGCGCCAGCAGCCAAGATCTTTCCTACGAGCAGTACGTC. Translated: CASSQDLSYEQYV.

In this sample, this clonotype turned up a few times. This chain joins TRBV4-1 and TRBJ2-3; TRBD2 is a possible D gene (7 bases). Germline V CDR1 and CDR2: MGHRA, YSYEKL. The V end was cut by 4 bases, the J end by 6 bases, with 14 bases between. The CDR3 is 14 amino acids. The CDR3 DNA reads TGCGCCAGCAGCCCAGGGGCTAGCGGTGATACGCAGTATTTT. Amino acid sequence: CASSPGASGDTQYF.

This clonotype was recorded a few times. In DNA, the CDR3 is TGCGCCAGCAGCTTGGGCCTATTTAATGAAAAACTGTTTTTT. As protein: CASSLGLFNEKLFF. The chain joins TRBV5-1 to TRBJ1-4, with D hard to call. The CDR3 has 14 residues. CDR1 is SGHRS, CDR2 YFSETQ, per germline. Deletions cut 0 bases from V and 4 bases from J, with 7 bases between.

The V call is TRBV27, the J call TRBJ2-5, with 9 bases aligning to TRBD2. The V gene end was trimmed by 5 bases and the J gene end by 7 bases; junction bases not matched to a gene: 11. The CDR3 loop spans 15 amino acids. CDR1 is MNHEY and CDR2 is SMNVEV in the germline V gene (reference sequence). CDR3 in DNA: TGTGCCAGCAGTGTGACTAGCGGCGCGCGGTGGACCCAGTACTTC. It is translated as CASSVTSGARWTQYF.

This clonotype was observed a few times. The chain joins TRBV6-5 to TRBJ2-1; no reliable D call. Germline CDR1 reads MNHEY; CDR2 reads SVGAGI. The CDR3 spans 10 residues. CDR3 residues: CADDLYEQFF. The CDR3 bases are TGTGCAGACGACTTGTATGAGCAGTTCTTC.

This chain links TRBV11-3 with TRBJ2-1; maybe TRBD1 (6 bases). V lost 4 bases, J lost 8 bases, and 9 bases lay in between. CDR1 SGHNT and CDR2 YENEEA come from the germline V gene. The CDR3 has 12 amino acids. CDR3 region: CASSWDKYEQFF. The CDR3 DNA reads as TGTGCCAGCAGCTGGGACAAGTATGAGCAGTTCTTC.

This clonotype was seen a few times. The chain employs TRBV5-4 and TRBJ2-5, with TRBD2 matching 10 bases. J lost 4 bases, V lost 7 bases, and 7 bases had no gene match. CDR1 and CDR2 (germline): SGHNT, YYREEE (reference sequence). This CDR3 is 14 amino acids long. The DNA of the CDR3 is TGTGCCAGCGGCCCGGGACTAGCGAGAGAGACCCAGTACTTC. As protein: CASGPGLARETQYF. The whole variable domain, remainder taken from reference TRBV5-4 and TRBJ2-5, is ETGVTQSPTHLIKTRGQQVTLRCSSQSGHNTVSWYQQALGQGPQFIFQYYREEENGRGNFPPRFSGLQFPNYSSELNVNALELDDSALYLCASGPGLARETQYFGPGTRLLVL.

The chain employs TRBV7-9 and TRBJ2-7, with D tentatively TRBD1 (5 bases). This CDR3 is 15 amino acids long. CDR1 and CDR2 from the germline V gene are SEHNR and FQNEAQ (reference sequence). Trimming removed 1 base from V and 2 bases from J, with 12 bases in between. The CDR3 reads CASSLVSGKAYEQYF. As DNA, the CDR3 is TGTGCCAGCAGCTTAGTGTCAGGGAAGGCCTACGAGCAGTACTTC.

This clonotype has just one count. The genes are TRBV4-1 and TRBJ1-2; D perhaps matches TRBD1 (5 bases). Trimming took 4 bases from V and 4 from J, leaving 19 bases between them. CDR1 MGHRA and CDR2 YSYEKL come from the germline V gene. The CDR3 length is 16 residues. CDR3: CASSRGRAYGGYGYTF. The CDR3 DNA reads TGCGCCAGCAGCCGAGGACGGGCCTACGGGGGCTATGGCTACACCTTC.

The table lists this clonotype with a few counts. This chain connects TRBV10-3 to TRBJ2-7; D is perhaps TRBD1 (6 bases). The V and J ends lost 6 bases and 3 bases respectively, with 12 bases between them. CDR3 length: 13 amino acids. The germline V gene encodes CDR1 ENHRY and CDR2 SYGVKD. This CDR3 is CAISEGHIYEQYV. The DNA of the CDR3 is TGTGCCATCAGCGAGGGACATATCTACGAGCAGTACGTC.

V is TRBV7-3 and J is TRBJ2-3; perhaps TRBD2 as D (5 bases). Germline lookup yields CDR1 SGHTA and CDR2 FQGTGA. The V end was cut by 5 bases, the J end by 8 bases, with 17 bases between. This CDR3 has 14 amino acids. DNA for the CDR3: TGTGCCAGCAGCGAGGGAACCACAGATGGTACGCAGTATTTT. Translating it yields CASSEGTTDGTQYF.

The V call is TRBV7-8, the J call TRBJ2-7; the D gene is possibly TRBD1 (5 bases). The CDR3 consists of 13 residues. Trimming stripped 2 bases from V and 3 bases from J, with 8 bases between. Looked up from germline, CDR1 is SGHVS and CDR2 is FQNEAQ. The CDR3 region is CASSLSTDYEQYF. The CDR3 region has the DNA TGTGCCAGCAGCTTATCGACAGACTACGAGCAGTACTTC.

The rearrangement joins TRBV5-5 to TRBJ2-1, with D unresolved. CDR3 length: 16 amino acids. Trimming removed 0 bases at V and 0 bases at J, with 10 bases between. Germline V gene data show CDR1 as SGHKS and CDR2 as YYEKEE (reference sequence). The CDR3 DNA follows: TGTGCCAGCAGCTTGGGGACGGAAAGCTCCTACAATGAGCAGTTCTTC. It codes for CASSLGTESSYNEQFF.

A few counts support this clonotype. The J gene is TRBJ2-2, the V gene TRBV6-2 or TRBV6-3, with D perhaps given as TRBD1 or TRBD2 (5 bases each). CDR3 size: 14 residues. The germline V and J ends were trimmed by 2 bases and 6 bases, with 10 bases remaining between them. CDR1 is MNHEY, CDR2 SVGEGT, per germline. Written as DNA, the CDR3 is TGTGCCAGCAGTTACGTTGGGGACCCCGGGGAGCTGTTTTTT. Translation: CASSYVGDPGELFF.

This clonotype was detected a few times. The chain carries TRBV5-1 and TRBJ2-1, with a weak D call TRBD2 (7 bases). The germline V gene has CDR1 SGHRS and CDR2 YFSETQ. Trimming took 2 bases from V and 7 from J, leaving 16 bases between them. The CDR3 is made up of 15 amino acids. The CDR3 loop reads CASSLTGGVENEQFF. The CDR3 nucleotides read TGCGCCAGCAGCTTAACGGGGGGCGTCGAGAATGAGCAGTTCTTC.

This clonotype showed up just a few times. The chain employs TRBV10-3 and TRBJ2-1, with 9 bases that match TRBD1. Germline CDR1 ENHRY, CDR2 SYGVKD. J was trimmed by 4 bases and V by 1 base; bases with no gene match: 5. The CDR3 runs to 16 residues. The CDR3 loop is CAISEWDRAGYNEQFF. For the CDR3, the DNA is TGTGCCATCAGTGAGTGGGACAGGGCGGGTTACAATGAGCAGTTCTTC.

This clonotype was counted between two and nine times. This chain links TRBV5-1 with TRBJ2-3; D unclear. CDR3 size: 15 residues. The germline V gene encodes CDR1 SGHRS and CDR2 YFSETQ. V lost 4 bases, J lost 0 bases, and 12 bases lay in between. CDR3 loop: CASSNFRPSTDTQYF. The CDR3 DNA reads as TGCGCCAGCAGCAATTTTCGACCTAGCACAGATACGCAGTATTTT.

This clonotype was counted many times. The chain carries TRBV2 and TRBJ2-3; TRBD2 agrees at 10 bases. The CDR3 covers 14 residues. Unmatched junction bases numbered 3, after V lost 5 bases and J lost 4 bases. Germline CDR1 and CDR2: SNHLY and FYNNEI. In DNA form, the CDR3 reads TGTGCCAGCAGTCTAGCGGGGGCCCCAGATACGCAGTATTTT. As protein: CASSLAGAPDTQYF.

The rearrangement joins TRBV10-3 to TRBJ1-2; D is undetermined. The CDR3 extends over 14 amino acids. Trimming pared 4 bases from V and 5 bases from J, leaving 14 bases between. Germline V gives CDR1 ENHRY, CDR2 SYGVKD. The CDR3 bases are TGTGCCATCAGTGTACTAGGAGGGAGTTATGGCTACACCTTC. It is translated as CAISVLGGSYGYTF.

V usage is TRBV6-5 and J usage is TRBJ1-6, with a tentative D call TRBD1 (6 bases). The germline V gene has CDR1 MNHEY and CDR2 SVGAGI. V lost 6 bases, J lost 11 bases, and 11 bases lay in between. This CDR3 spans 12 amino acids. For the CDR3, the DNA is TGTGCCAGCAGGGGGGCAAAAACACCCCTCCACTTT. It codes for CASRGAKTPLHF.

This sequence joins TRBV24-1 and TRBJ2-3, with 13 bases identical to TRBD2. Germline lookup yields CDR1 KGHDR and CDR2 SFDVKD. Trimming cost V 4 bases and J 4 bases; bases outside gene matches: 4. The CDR3 runs to 16 residues. The CDR3 region is CATSDKLAGGPDTQYF. CDR3 DNA sequence: TGTGCCACCAGTGACAAACTAGCGGGGGGGCCAGATACGCAGTATTTT.

This clonotype showed up just a few times. The chain is built from TRBV7-9 and TRBJ2-7, with 10 bases lining up with TRBD1. Germline V lookup: CDR1 SEHNR, CDR2 FQNEAQ (reference sequence). V dropped 5 bases and J dropped 0; count of bases not matched to a gene: 7. The CDR3 consists of 16 residues. This chain's CDR3 is CASSQTGGEGSYEQYF. The DNA of the CDR3 is TGTGCCAGCAGCCAGACAGGGGGCGAGGGCTCCTACGAGCAGTACTTC.

The sample holds a few counts of this clonotype. CDR3 amino acids: CRAGEIPNSPLHF. CDR3 nucleotide sequence: TGCAGAGCAGGGGAGATACCAAATTCACCCCTCCACTTT. The J gene is TRBJ1-6, the V gene TRBV29-1; D might be TRBD1 (6 bases). The CDR3 contains 13 residues. Germline CDR1 reads SQVTM; CDR2 reads ANQGSEA.

This chain joins TRBV5-1 and TRBJ2-5; TRBD2 matches 7 bases. V shed 4 bases, J shed 5 bases, and the junction held 8 bases outside the gene matches. CDR1 is SGHRS and CDR2 is YFSETQ in the germline V gene. The CDR3 is 14 residues long. The CDR3 DNA follows: TGCGCCAGCAGCATCGGACTAGATGACGAGACCCAGTACTTC. Its translation: CASSIGLDDETQYF.

This clonotype was observed a handful of times. This rearrangement joins TRBV21-1 to TRBJ2-7; the table's D call, TRBD2, was not checked against the DNA. TRBV21-1 is shown as a pseudogene. This CDR3 spans 11 amino acids. CDR3 DNA sequence: TGTGCCAGCTGGGAGTGGTACGAGCAGTACGTC. Protein: CASWEWYEQYV.